The entry below describes one T cell receptor (beta chain). CDR1 is LNHNV and CDR2 is YYDKDF in the germline V gene (reference sequence). V shed 0 bases and J shed 9 bases, with 12 bases lying between them. This CDR3 is 14 amino acids long. The sample comes from a study of T cell changes during pregnancy in multiple sclerosis. Sequencing was performed with immunoSEQ multiplex PCR; in TCRdb, only in-frame clones are kept and a portion is missing. In the table there are 38,000 or so clones, 85% to 95% of which are singletons. The TCR comes from a female donor with multiple sclerosis, enrolled in a pregnancy study. The sample consisted of CD4+ T cells from peripheral blood mononuclear cells, taken in the second trimester of pregnancy. The chain carries TRBV15 and TRBJ2-1; D unclear. CDR3 nucleotide sequence: TGTGCCACCAGCAGAGAACCCACTCACGGTGAGCAGTTCTTC. Translated, it gives CATSREPTHGEQFF. The full variable domain, its missing parts supplied by reference TRBV15 and TRBJ2-1, is DAMVIQNPRYQVTQFGKPVTLSCSQTLNHNVMYWYQQKSSQAPKLLFHYYDKDFNNEADTPDNFQSRRPNTSFCFLDIRSPGLGDTAMYLCATSREPTHGEQFFGPGTRLTVL.